This note documents a single TCR beta chain sequence. Its specificity is not known. A J-beta primer mix and a sample-barcoded 5' primer were used in a second PCR of roughly 7 to 12 cycles. Per sample, CDR3-containing paired-end reads numbered at least 2.5 million. TCRdb processed the 5' RACE reads anew with MiXCR; each CDR3 protein has one entry. Of roughly 1,700,000 distinct CDR3 sequences listed, approximately 30% were seen once; the top ten hold 7.7%. This entry belongs to a study of blood T cells in healthy people across ages. General study findings and limits: Long-lived donors had more naive CD4+ cells and higher diversity than aged donors.

Germline CDR1 and CDR2: MNHEY and SMNVEV (reference sequence). CDR3 length: 13 amino acids. V is TRBV27 and J is TRBJ2-5; a weak D match, TRBD2 (6 bases). The end of the DNA fits TRBJ2-7 better, so the J call may be wrong. The sequencing input was blood. The TCR comes from a woman aged 25 to 39 in good health. The CDR3 region is CASSRGSYTEQYF. Here the CDR3 DNA reads TGTGCCAGCAGTCGGGGGTCCTATACCGAGCAGTACTTC.